The 23 T cell receptor beta chains below all came from one sample that was sequenced in a study of T-cell memory formation after mild COVID-19. TCRdb reprocessed the 5' RACE reads with MiXCR, giving one entry per CDR3 protein. The table lists some 150,000 distinct CDR3 sequences, under 7% of them singletons. The specimen sequenced was PBMCs or a T cell subset sorted from them (not recorded which). The receptors come from an adult woman who had mild COVID-19 (a few samples of this study predate the infection). Cell type and time point are not known.

Ten or more counts support this clonotype. The rearrangement joins TRBV6-5 to TRBJ2-7; 9 nucleotides agree with TRBD2. Germline CDR1 is MNHEY and CDR2 is SVGAGI. This CDR3 is 14 amino acids long. V shed 6 bases, J shed 3 bases, and the junction held 6 bases outside the gene matches. The CDR3 DNA reads TGTGCCAGCAGGGGTAGCGGGAGAAACTACGAGCAGTACTTC. Translating it yields CASRGSGRNYEQYF.

This clonotype was recorded at least ten times. The chain couples TRBV12-3 or TRBV12-4 to TRBJ2-2; TRBD2 agrees at 12 bases. V shed 9 bases, J shed 5 bases, and the junction held 10 bases outside the gene matches. CDR3 length: 16 residues. CDR3 loop: CASDVTSGRWTGELFF. CDR3 in DNA: TGTGCCAGTGACGTGACTAGCGGGAGATGGACCGGGGAGCTGTTTTTT.

The chain couples TRBV20-1 to TRBJ2-7, with D tentatively TRBD1 or TRBD2 (5 bases each). Per germline, CDR1 DFQATT and CDR2 SNEGSKA (reference sequence). This CDR3 spans 20 amino acids. The CDR3 bases are TGCACCGCTAGGCGTAGATATTCGGGGCAACTTTCTCCTGGGACCTACGAGCAGTACTTC. Translated: CTARRRYSGQLSPGTYEQYF.

The chain uses TRBV7-2 and TRBJ1-3; 7 bases line up with TRBD1. This CDR3 comprises 15 residues. CDR1 is SGHTA and CDR2 is FQGNSA in the germline V gene. V lost 4 bases, J lost 7 bases, and 10 bases stayed unmatched. Here the CDR3 reads CASSSNRGRYNTIYF. The CDR3 nucleotides are TGTGCCAGCAGCTCAAATAGGGGGCGCTACAACACCATATATTTT.

The chain has TRBV4-3 and TRBJ2-7; D ambiguous. The CDR3 contains 16 residues. V lost 1 base to trimming and J lost 2 bases, with 15 bases between them. Germline lookup yields CDR1 LGHNA and CDR2 YSLEER. CDR3 in DNA: TGCGCCAGCAGCCAAGTAGTCGGCAACGGAGCCTACGAGCAGTACTTC. Translation: CASSQVVGNGAYEQYF.

This rearrangement joins TRBV6-1 to TRBJ2-5; D is possibly TRBD1 (6 bases). Germline-derived CDR1 and CDR2 are MNHNS and SASEGT. Trimming pared 1 base from V and 1 base from J, leaving 10 bases between. CDR3 length equals 15 residues. The CDR3, as DNA: TGTGCCAGCAGTGAAGTTCTAGGGGGCCAAGAGACCCAGTACTTC. Translated, it gives CASSEVLGGQETQYF.

The V call is TRBV7-3, the J call TRBJ2-3; 7 bases align to TRBD1. V gave up 3 bases and J gave up 2 bases; unmatched junction bases: 8. This CDR3 spans 16 amino acids. Germline CDR1 is SGHTA and CDR2 is FQGTGA. The CDR3 sequence: CASSFMRTGATDTQYF. The CDR3 DNA reads TGTGCCAGCAGCTTTATGCGGACAGGAGCCACAGATACGCAGTATTTT.

This clonotype was counted many times. The V gene is TRBV12-3 or TRBV12-4, the J gene TRBJ2-1; 10 positions match TRBD2. V gave up 6 bases and J gave up 10 bases; unmatched junction bases: 6. The CDR3 is 13 amino acids. CDR3 sequence reads: CASRIETSGEQFF. CDR3 in DNA: TGTGCCAGCAGAATCGAGACTAGCGGGGAGCAGTTCTTC.

J is TRBJ1-4 and V is TRBV11-2; the match to TRBD1 covers 8 bases. This CDR3 is built from 13 residues. CDR1 and CDR2 (germline): SGHAT, FQNNGV. Losses at the gene ends were 1 base for V and 13 bases for J; bases not matched to a gene: 5. The chain's CDR3 is CASSLARGLGLFF. The CDR3 DNA reads TGTGCCAGCAGCTTAGCCAGGGGGCTTGGACTGTTTTTT.

At least ten counts were recorded for this clonotype. This chain connects TRBV19 to TRBJ2-7, with TRBD1 matching over 11 bases. Unmatched junction bases numbered 9, after V lost 6 bases and J lost 5 bases. This CDR3 region has 15 residues. Germline-derived CDR1 and CDR2 are LNHDA and SQIVND (reference sequence). In nucleotides, the CDR3 is TGTGCCAGTAGCGCTCCGGGACAGGGGGTGCACGAGCAGTACTTC. It specifies CASSAPGQGVHEQYF.

This clonotype has only a few counts. The rearrangement links TRBV20-1 to TRBJ2-1; 7 bases line up with TRBD1. Trimming took 3 bases from V and 9 from J; bases not matched to a gene: 11. The CDR3 consists of 14 residues. Germline CDR1 DFQATT, CDR2 SNEGSKA (reference sequence). DNA of the CDR3: TGCAGTGCTAGCCCGGACAGGAGTGTTGTTGAGCAGTTCTTC. This encodes CSASPDRSVVEQFF.

This clonotype was seen many times. V usage is TRBV5-1 and J usage is TRBJ1-2, with 7 bases identical to TRBD1. CDR3 size: 14 residues. The trim removed 0 bases at V and 7 bases at J, leaving 6 bases unmatched. CDR1 and CDR2 (germline): SGHRS, YFSETQ. Here the CDR3 reads CASSLEAGGLGYTF. For the CDR3, the DNA is TGCGCCAGCAGCTTGGAAGCAGGGGGACTTGGCTACACCTTC.

This clonotype has a handful of counts. The chain is built from TRBV5-1 and TRBJ2-7; TRBD1 agrees at 10 bases. V gave up 6 bases and J gave up 7 bases; unmatched junction bases: 10. Germline assignment: CDR1 SGHRS and CDR2 YFSETQ. There are 14 residues in the CDR3. The CDR3 sequence is CASTHRQGAREQYF. The CDR3 DNA sequence: TGCGCCAGCACGCACCGACAGGGGGCTAGGGAGCAGTACTTC.

J is TRBJ1-6 and V is TRBV2; D is unresolved. The V end was cut by 3 bases, the J end by 7 bases, with 13 bases between. Germline CDR1 SNHLY, CDR2 FYNNEI. CDR3 length equals 15 residues. The CDR3 region is CASSDWHPRNSPLHF. In nucleotides, the CDR3 is TGTGCCAGCAGTGATTGGCATCCGAGGAATTCACCCCTCCACTTT.

The chain couples TRBV5-1 to TRBJ2-2, with D perhaps matching TRBD2 (5 bases). V lost 3 bases to trimming and J lost 6 bases, with 15 bases between them. The CDR3 sequence is 15 residues long. Germline values: CDR1 SGHRS, CDR2 YFSETQ. The CDR3 reads CASSSGILVSGELFF. In DNA form, the CDR3 reads TGCGCCAGCAGCTCGGGGATTTTAGTTTCCGGGGAGCTGTTTTTT.

This clonotype has more than one count but fewer than ten. The rearrangement links TRBV6-2 or TRBV6-3 to TRBJ1-2; unclear D gene. Per the germline V gene, CDR1 is MNHEY and CDR2 is SVGEGT. The ends were cut back, 2 bases at V and 4 bases at J, with 11 bases in the middle. CDR3 size: 14 residues. CDR3: CASSYGSASYGYTF. The CDR3 coding sequence is TGTGCCAGCAGTTACGGGAGTGCTTCCTATGGCTACACCTTC.

This clonotype has ten or more counts. The CDR3 DNA reads as TGCGCCAGCAGGCGACTAGCGGGGGGGCGAGATACGCAGTATTTT. The encoded protein is CASRRLAGGRDTQYF. The chain joins TRBV4-1 to TRBJ2-3, with TRBD2 matching 14 bases. Germline CDR1 and CDR2: MGHRA and YSYEKL. The CDR3 has 15 residues. V was pared by 6 bases and J by 5 bases, with 4 bases of the junction left unmatched.

This clonotype was counted a few times. V gene TRBV5-1 combines with J gene TRBJ2-3; D not certain. V lost 0 bases and J 2 bases, leaving 13 bases between the germline ends. The germline V gene has CDR1 SGHRS and CDR2 YFSETQ. The CDR3 runs to 16 residues. DNA for the CDR3: TGCGCCAGCAGCTTGGGCCGGGCTAGTCTCACAGATACGCAGTATTTT. This gives the protein CASSLGRASLTDTQYF.

This clonotype appeared many times. The chain recombines TRBV7-9 with TRBJ2-1; tentatively, D is TRBD1 (6 bases). Germline CDR1 reads SEHNR; CDR2 reads FQNEAQ (reference sequence). CDR3 size: 14 residues. Deletions cut 6 bases from V and 4 bases from J, with 13 bases between. The CDR3 loop reads CASSYKQGYNEQFF. For the CDR3, the DNA is TGTGCCAGCAGTTATAAACAGGGATACAATGAGCAGTTCTTC.

This clonotype has a count of ten or more. The rearrangement links TRBV12-3 or TRBV12-4 to TRBJ2-3; D not certain. V was cut by 4 bases and J by 3 bases, with 23 bases left in between. This CDR3 region has 18 residues. The CDR3 here is CASSSRFSPEGRTDTQYF. In DNA, the CDR3 is TGTGCCAGCAGTTCTCGATTTTCCCCGGAAGGTCGTACAGATACGCAGTATTTT.

This clonotype has more than one count but fewer than ten. The J gene is TRBJ2-3, the V gene TRBV20-1, with 7 bases matching TRBD2. Losses at the gene ends were 5 bases for V and 2 bases for J; bases not matched to a gene: 4. Germline CDR1 reads DFQATT; CDR2 reads SNEGSKA (reference sequence). The CDR3 length is 13 residues. CDR3 sequence (DNA): TGCAGTGCTCGGGGGAGGGTCACAGATACGCAGTATTTT. Amino acid sequence: CSARGRVTDTQYF.

The chain combines TRBV15 with TRBJ1-5; D is undetermined. The CDR3 is 8 amino acids. CDR1 LNHNV and CDR2 YYDKDF come from the germline V gene (reference sequence). The chain's CDR3 is CSNQPQHF. The DNA of the CDR3 is TGTAGCAATCAGCCCCAGCATTTT.

This clonotype showed up many times. The chain employs TRBV5-1 and TRBJ2-3; a possible D gene is TRBD2 (6 bases). Germline V CDR1 and CDR2: SGHRS, YFSETQ. V gave up 2 bases and J gave up 2 bases, with 18 bases separating them. CDR3 size: 17 residues. Here the CDR3 reads CASSLDGRQTVTDTQYF. In nucleotides, the CDR3 is TGCGCCAGCAGCTTAGACGGGAGACAGACGGTCACAGATACGCAGTATTTT.